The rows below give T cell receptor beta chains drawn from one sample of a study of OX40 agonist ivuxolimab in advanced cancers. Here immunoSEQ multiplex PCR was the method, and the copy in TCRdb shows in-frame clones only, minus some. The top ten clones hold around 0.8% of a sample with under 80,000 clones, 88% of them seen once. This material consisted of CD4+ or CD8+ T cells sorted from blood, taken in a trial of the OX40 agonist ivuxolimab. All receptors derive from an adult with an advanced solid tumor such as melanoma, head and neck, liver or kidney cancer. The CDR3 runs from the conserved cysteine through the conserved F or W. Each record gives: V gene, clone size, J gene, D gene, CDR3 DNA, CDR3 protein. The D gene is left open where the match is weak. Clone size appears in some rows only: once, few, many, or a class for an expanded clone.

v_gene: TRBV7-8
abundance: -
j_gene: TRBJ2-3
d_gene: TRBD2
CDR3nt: TGTGCCAGCAGCCCCCCGGGGCCTAGCGGGGGCCCTAATACGCAGTATTTT
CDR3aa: CASSPPGPSGGPNTQYF

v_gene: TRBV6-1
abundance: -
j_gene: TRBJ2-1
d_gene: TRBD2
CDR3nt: TGTGCCAGCAGTGAAGCGTGGGGGACTAGCGGGAGATATGAGCAGTTCTTC
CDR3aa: CASSEAWGTSGRYEQFF

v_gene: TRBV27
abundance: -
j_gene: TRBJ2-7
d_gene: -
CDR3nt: TGTGCCAGCAGGCAGGGGGGGGAGCAGTACTTC
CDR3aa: CASRQGGEQYF

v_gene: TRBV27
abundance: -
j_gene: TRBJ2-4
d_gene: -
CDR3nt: TGTGCCAGCAGTCCAGGGGTCGGCAAAAACATTCAGTACTTC
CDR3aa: CASSPGVGKNIQYF

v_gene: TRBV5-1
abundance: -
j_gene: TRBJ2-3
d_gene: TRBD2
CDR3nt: TGCGCCAGCAGCTTAGTAGCGGGGGGGGCAGATACGCAGTATTTT
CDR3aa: CASSLVAGGADTQYF

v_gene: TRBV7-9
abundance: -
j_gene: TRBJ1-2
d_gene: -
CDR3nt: TGTGCCAGCAGCTTAGGGGCGGATCTGAGTGGCTACACCTTC
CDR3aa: CASSLGADLSGYTF

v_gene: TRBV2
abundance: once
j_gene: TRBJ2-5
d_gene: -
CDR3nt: TGTGCCAGCAGTAACCCAGAGACCCAGTACTTC
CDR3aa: CASSNPETQYF

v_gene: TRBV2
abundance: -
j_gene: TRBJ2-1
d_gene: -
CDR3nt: TGTGCCAGCAGTGATCTCCCAGGTTATGACAATGAGCAGTTCTTC
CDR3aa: CASSDLPGYDNEQFF

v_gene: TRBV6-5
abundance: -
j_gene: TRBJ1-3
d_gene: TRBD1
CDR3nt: TGTGCCAGCAGACTACAGGGGAATTCTGGAAACACCATATATTTT
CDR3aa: CASRLQGNSGNTIYF

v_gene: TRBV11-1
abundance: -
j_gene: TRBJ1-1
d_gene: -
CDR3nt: TGTGCCAGCAGCTTGGAGGGTTGGACTGAAGCTTTCTTT
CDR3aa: CASSLEGWTEAFF

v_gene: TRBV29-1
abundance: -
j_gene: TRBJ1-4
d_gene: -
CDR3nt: TGCAGCGTTGAAGAACCCTGGGAAAATGAAAAACTGTTTTTT
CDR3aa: CSVEEPWENEKLFF

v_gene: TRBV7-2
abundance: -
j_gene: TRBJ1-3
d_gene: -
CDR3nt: TGTGCCAGCAGCTCTGGAAACACCATATATTTT
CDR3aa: CASSSGNTIYF

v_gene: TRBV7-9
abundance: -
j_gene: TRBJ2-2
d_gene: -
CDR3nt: TGTGCCAGCAGCTCGGACAGCACCGGGGAGCTGTTTTTT
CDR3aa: CASSSDSTGELFF

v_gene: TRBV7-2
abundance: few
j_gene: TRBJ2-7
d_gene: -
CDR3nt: TGTGCCAGCAGTTATCAGACAGGGAGGTACGAGCAGTACTTC
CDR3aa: CASSYQTGRYEQYF

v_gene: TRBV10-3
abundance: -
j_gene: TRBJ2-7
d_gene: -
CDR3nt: TGTGCCATCAGTGAGTCGGGGGCGCGCGAGCAGTACTTC
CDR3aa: CAISESGAREQYF

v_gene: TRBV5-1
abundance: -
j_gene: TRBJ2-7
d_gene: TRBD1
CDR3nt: TGCGCCAGCAGAGGGACAGGGGGCAACGAGCAGTACTTC
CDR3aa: CASRGTGGNEQYF

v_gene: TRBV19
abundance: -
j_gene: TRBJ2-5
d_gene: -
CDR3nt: TGTGCCAGTAGTCGGCTAGTGATGGAGACCCAGTACTTC
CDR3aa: CASSRLVMETQYF

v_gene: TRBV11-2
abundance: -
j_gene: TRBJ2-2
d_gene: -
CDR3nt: TGTGCCAGCAGCTTTGACAGATCGAACACCGGGGAGCTGTTTTTT
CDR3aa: CASSFDRSNTGELFF

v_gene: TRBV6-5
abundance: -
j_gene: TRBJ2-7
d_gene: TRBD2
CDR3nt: TGTGCCAGCAGTTATTCTGGACTAGCGGGTGAGCAGTACTTC
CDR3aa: CASSYSGLAGEQYF

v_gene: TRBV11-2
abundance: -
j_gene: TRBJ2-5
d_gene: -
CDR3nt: TGTGCCAGCAGCAAACAGGGCGTGGGGGAGACCCAGTACTTC
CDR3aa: CASSKQGVGETQYF